These T cell receptor beta chains were read from a single sample in a study of a mutant IDH1 vaccine in newly diagnosed glioma. TCRdb keeps only in-frame clones here, not all; method: immunoSEQ multiplex PCR. The sample holds around 130,000 clones, roughly 78% seen once. Their target antigens are unknown. The sequencing here drew on PBMCs, taken from a glioma patient whose treatment included an IDH1 peptide vaccine. These receptors all come from a man aged 40-49 years with glioma. CDR3s include the opening cysteine and the closing phenylalanine or tryptophan. D genes are given only for firm matches. Clone size is not always given. Where it is, it says once, few, many or a class for expanded clones.

.,TRBJ2-7,.,TRBV27,CASSLKGSHYEQYF,TGTGCCAGCAGTTTAAAGGGGTCACACTACGAGCAGTACTTC
TRBD1,TRBJ1-5,few,TRBV19,CASSSTGVRQPQHF,TGTGCCAGTAGTTCCACAGGGGTAAGGCAGCCCCAGCATTTT
.,TRBJ1-2,once,TRBV11-2,CASSSRLVGSYGYTF,TGTGCCAGCAGCTCACGACTGGTTGGGAGCTATGGCTACACCTTC
TRBD1,TRBJ1-1,.,TRBV6-5,CASSYAAGGAYTEAFF,TGTGCCAGCAGTTACGCGGCAGGGGGCGCGTACACTGAAGCTTTCTTT
TRBD1,TRBJ1-2,.,TRBV7-6,CASSLGSDRDGYTF,TGTGCCAGCAGCTTAGGTTCCGACAGGGATGGCTACACCTTC
.,TRBJ1-2,.,TRBV7-9,CASMAGAYGYTF,TGTGCCAGCATGGCGGGGGCCTATGGCTACACCTTC
TRBD2,TRBJ2-7,.,TRBV9,CASGAGGYEQYF,TGTGCCAGCGGAGCGGGAGGGTACGAGCAGTACTTC
.,TRBJ1-4,.,TRBV5-1,CASSARRDTISGEKLFF,TGCGCCAGCAGCGCCCGCCGGGACACCATCTCAGGAGAAAAACTGTTTTTT
.,TRBJ2-1,.,TRBV7-2,CASSSQTKKQFF,TGTGCCAGCAGCTCCCAGACTAAAAAGCAGTTCTTC
.,TRBJ2-1,.,TRBV5-6,CASSFIELHDEQFF,TGTGCCAGCAGCTTCATAGAGTTGCACGATGAGCAGTTCTTC
TRBD2,TRBJ2-3,.,TRBV9,CASSGRLAGIDTQYF,TGTGCCAGCAGCGGACGACTAGCGGGAATAGATACGCAGTATTTT
.,TRBJ2-4,.,TRBV9,CASSPGTLGKNIQYF,TGTGCCAGCAGCCCCGGGACCTTAGGCAAAAACATTCAGTACTTC
TRBD2,TRBJ2-3,few,TRBV7-2,CASGLAGGKGDTQYF,TGTGCCAGCGGTCTAGCGGGGGGGAAGGGAGATACGCAGTATTTT
.,TRBJ1-1,few,TRBV7-2,CASSFSDMNTEAFF,TGTGCCAGCAGCTTTTCAGATATGAACACTGAAGCTTTCTTT
.,TRBJ1-5,.,TRBV6-5,CASIPYGRNQPQHF,TGTGCCAGCATCCCCTACGGGCGCAATCAGCCCCAGCATTTT
TRBD1,TRBJ1-1,.,TRBV5-4,CASSFEGGMNTEAFF,TGTGCCAGCAGCTTCGAAGGGGGCATGAACACTGAAGCTTTCTTT
TRBD2,TRBJ2-7,.,TRBV11-2,CASSIAGGGEQYF,TGTGCCAGCAGTATAGCGGGAGGGGGTGAGCAGTACTTC
TRBD2,TRBJ2-7,.,TRBV2,CATGRRGSYEQYF,TGTGCCACCGGACGGCGGGGGTCCTACGAGCAGTACTTC
.,TRBJ1-1,.,TRBV7-2,CASSLQVSVSRNTEAFF,TGTGCCAGCAGCTTACAGGTCAGCGTCTCGAGGAACACTGAAGCTTTCTTT
TRBD1,TRBJ1-2,.,TRBV11-2,CASSPVGQGAGGYTF,TGTGCCAGCAGCCCAGTGGGACAGGGGGCGGGCGGCTACACCTTC
.,TRBJ2-3,.,TRBV20-1,CSARGGYKEYF,TGCAGTGCTAGGGGGGGTTATAAAGAGTATTTT
.,TRBJ2-7,.,TRBV7-2,CASSPRQTSSYEQYF,TGTGCCAGCAGCCCCAGACAGACCAGCTCCTACGAGCAGTACTTC
.,TRBJ2-3,once,TRBV10-3,CAISEVRPPTDTQYF,TGTGCCATCAGTGAGGTTCGGCCACCCACAGATACGCAGTATTTT
.,TRBJ1-2,.,TRBV2,CASSEARGAYGYTF,TGTGCCAGCAGTGAAGCTCGAGGGGCCTATGGCTACACCTTC
.,TRBJ2-1,.,TRBV7-6,CASSLDSNEQFF,TGTGCCAGCAGCTTAGACAGCAATGAGCAGTTCTTC
TRBD2,TRBJ2-1,once,TRBV7-3,CASSSSTSGRSNEQFF,TGTGCCAGCAGCTCTTCGACTAGCGGGAGGTCTAATGAGCAGTTCTTC
.,TRBJ2-7,once,TRBV30,CAWSTGSVYEQYF,TGTGCCTGGAGTACCGGGAGTGTCTACGAGCAGTACTTC
.,TRBJ1-1,.,TRBV5-1,CASSLAGRLENTEAFF,TGCGCCAGCAGCTTGGCAGGGCGTTTGGAGAACACTGAAGCTTTCTTT
.,TRBJ2-5,.,TRBV4-3,CASSQTQTETQYF,TGCGCCAGCAGCCAAACCCAAACTGAGACCCAGTACTTC
TRBD2,TRBJ2-7,.,TRBV27,CASSLMASGRPLEQYF,TGTGCCAGCAGTTTAATGGCTAGCGGGAGACCTCTCGAGCAGTACTTC
TRBD2,TRBJ2-7,.,TRBV27,CASSPRTSRAREQYF,TGTGCCAGCAGTCCCAGGACTAGCCGGGCCCGGGAGCAGTACTTC
TRBD2,TRBJ2-1,.,TRBV4-3,CASSQDSGVGSYNEQFF,TGCGCCAGCAGCCAAGATAGCGGGGTCGGCTCCTACAATGAGCAGTTCTTC
.,TRBJ2-1,.,TRBV11-2,CASSLGNSRYNEQFF,TGTGCCAGCAGCTTAGGAAATTCGCGGTACAATGAGCAGTTCTTC
.,TRBJ2-7,.,TRBV27,CASSLQGHGSYEQYF,TGTGCCAGCAGTTTACAGGGGCATGGCTCCTACGAGCAGTACTTC
.,TRBJ2-5,.,TRBV30,CAWSVGETQYF,TGTGCCTGGAGTGTAGGAGAGACCCAGTACTTC
.,TRBJ1-4,.,TRBV5-6,CASSFDAGREEKLFF,TGTGCCAGCAGCTTTGACGCAGGGCGGGAAGAAAAACTGTTTTTT
.,TRBJ2-5,few,TRBV2,CASSETADKTQYF,TGTGCCAGCAGTGAGACTGCCGACAAGACCCAGTACTTC
.,TRBJ2-1,.,TRBV7-9,CASRLPGNPYNEQFF,TGTGCCAGCAGGCTACCGGGAAACCCCTACAATGAGCAGTTCTTC
.,TRBJ2-2,.,TRBV6-1,CASSEAGVTTGELFF,TGTGCCAGCAGTGAAGCGGGGGTTACCACCGGGGAGCTGTTTTTT
.,TRBJ2-7,.,TRBV11-2,CASSLGGRLPDEQYF,TGTGCCAGCAGCTTAGGAGGCAGGCTTCCGGACGAGCAGTACTTC
.,TRBJ2-2,.,TRBV29-1,CSVESGGLKTGELFF,TGCAGCGTTGAATCGGGGGGCTTGAAGACCGGGGAGCTGTTTTTT
.,TRBJ2-1,.,TRBV12-5,CASYLTLGNEQFF,TGTGCTAGTTACCTTACTTTGGGCAATGAGCAGTTCTTC
.,TRBJ2-5,.,TRBV5-1,CDSRYWPGETQYF,TGCGACAGCAGATATTGGCCTGGAGAGACCCAGTACTTC
TRBD1,TRBJ2-3,.,TRBV6-5,CASSSGQGKADTQYF,TGTGCCAGCAGCTCCGGACAGGGGAAGGCAGATACGCAGTATTTT